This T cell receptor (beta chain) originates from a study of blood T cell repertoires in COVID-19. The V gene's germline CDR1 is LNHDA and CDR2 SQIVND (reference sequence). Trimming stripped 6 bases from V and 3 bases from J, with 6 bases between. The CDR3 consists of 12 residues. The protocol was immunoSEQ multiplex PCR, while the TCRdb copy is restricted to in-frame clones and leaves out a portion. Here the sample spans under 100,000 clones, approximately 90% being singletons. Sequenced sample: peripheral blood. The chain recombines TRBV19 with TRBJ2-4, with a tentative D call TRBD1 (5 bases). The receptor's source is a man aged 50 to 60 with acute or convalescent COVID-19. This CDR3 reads CASSRDKNIQYF. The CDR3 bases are TGTGCCAGTAGCAGGGACAAAAACATTCAGTACTTC.